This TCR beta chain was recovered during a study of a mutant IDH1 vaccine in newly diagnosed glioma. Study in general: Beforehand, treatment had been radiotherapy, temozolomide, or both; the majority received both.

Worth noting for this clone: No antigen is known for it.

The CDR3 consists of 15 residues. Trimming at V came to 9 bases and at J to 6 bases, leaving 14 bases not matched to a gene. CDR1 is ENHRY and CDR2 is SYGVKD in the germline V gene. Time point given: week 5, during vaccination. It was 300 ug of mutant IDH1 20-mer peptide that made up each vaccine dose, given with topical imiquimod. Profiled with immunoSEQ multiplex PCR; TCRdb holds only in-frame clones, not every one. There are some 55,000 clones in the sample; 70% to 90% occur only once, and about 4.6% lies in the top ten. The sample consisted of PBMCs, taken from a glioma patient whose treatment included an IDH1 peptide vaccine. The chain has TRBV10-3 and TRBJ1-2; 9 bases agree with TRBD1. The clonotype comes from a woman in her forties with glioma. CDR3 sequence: CAILDRDREVDGYTF. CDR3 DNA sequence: TGTGCCATATTGGATCGGGACAGGGAAGTTGATGGCTACACCTTC.